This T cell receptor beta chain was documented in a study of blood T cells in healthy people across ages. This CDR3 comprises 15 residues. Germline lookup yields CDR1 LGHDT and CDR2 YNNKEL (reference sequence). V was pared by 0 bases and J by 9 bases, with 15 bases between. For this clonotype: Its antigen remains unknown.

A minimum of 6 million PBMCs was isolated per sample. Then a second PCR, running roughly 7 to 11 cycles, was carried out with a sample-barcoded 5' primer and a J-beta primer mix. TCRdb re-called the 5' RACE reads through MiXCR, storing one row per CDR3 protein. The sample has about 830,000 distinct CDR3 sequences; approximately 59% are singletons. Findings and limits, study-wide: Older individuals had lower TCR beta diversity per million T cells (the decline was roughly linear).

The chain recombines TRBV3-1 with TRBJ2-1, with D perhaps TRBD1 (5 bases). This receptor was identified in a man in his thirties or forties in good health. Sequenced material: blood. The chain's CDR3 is CASSQEPGSQGEQFF. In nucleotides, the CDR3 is TGTGCCAGCAGCCAAGAGCCGGGTAGTCAGGGTGAGCAGTTCTTC.